Given below is one T cell receptor (beta chain) in context. Using immunoSEQ multiplex PCR, the repertoire was profiled, and TCRdb retains in-frame clones only, with some absent. The sample contains about 2.5 million clones, 85% to 95% of which appear only once. The sample belongs to a study of shared clonotypes between healthy human individuals. Per germline, CDR1 MDHEN and CDR2 SYDVKM. Trimming took 7 bases from V and 0 from J, leaving 10 bases between them. The CDR3 sequence is 13 residues long. The V call is TRBV28, the J call TRBJ2-7; unclear D gene. The sequencing sample was made of naive CD4+ T cells from PBMCs. The subset was: CD45RA+ positively selected. The sequence came from a man younger than 35 in good health. Some clones in this sample may be carry-over from other donors' samples. The CDR3 nucleotides are TGTGCCAGCACCCTATCCGGCTCCTACGAGCAGTACTTC. It specifies CASTLSGSYEQYF.